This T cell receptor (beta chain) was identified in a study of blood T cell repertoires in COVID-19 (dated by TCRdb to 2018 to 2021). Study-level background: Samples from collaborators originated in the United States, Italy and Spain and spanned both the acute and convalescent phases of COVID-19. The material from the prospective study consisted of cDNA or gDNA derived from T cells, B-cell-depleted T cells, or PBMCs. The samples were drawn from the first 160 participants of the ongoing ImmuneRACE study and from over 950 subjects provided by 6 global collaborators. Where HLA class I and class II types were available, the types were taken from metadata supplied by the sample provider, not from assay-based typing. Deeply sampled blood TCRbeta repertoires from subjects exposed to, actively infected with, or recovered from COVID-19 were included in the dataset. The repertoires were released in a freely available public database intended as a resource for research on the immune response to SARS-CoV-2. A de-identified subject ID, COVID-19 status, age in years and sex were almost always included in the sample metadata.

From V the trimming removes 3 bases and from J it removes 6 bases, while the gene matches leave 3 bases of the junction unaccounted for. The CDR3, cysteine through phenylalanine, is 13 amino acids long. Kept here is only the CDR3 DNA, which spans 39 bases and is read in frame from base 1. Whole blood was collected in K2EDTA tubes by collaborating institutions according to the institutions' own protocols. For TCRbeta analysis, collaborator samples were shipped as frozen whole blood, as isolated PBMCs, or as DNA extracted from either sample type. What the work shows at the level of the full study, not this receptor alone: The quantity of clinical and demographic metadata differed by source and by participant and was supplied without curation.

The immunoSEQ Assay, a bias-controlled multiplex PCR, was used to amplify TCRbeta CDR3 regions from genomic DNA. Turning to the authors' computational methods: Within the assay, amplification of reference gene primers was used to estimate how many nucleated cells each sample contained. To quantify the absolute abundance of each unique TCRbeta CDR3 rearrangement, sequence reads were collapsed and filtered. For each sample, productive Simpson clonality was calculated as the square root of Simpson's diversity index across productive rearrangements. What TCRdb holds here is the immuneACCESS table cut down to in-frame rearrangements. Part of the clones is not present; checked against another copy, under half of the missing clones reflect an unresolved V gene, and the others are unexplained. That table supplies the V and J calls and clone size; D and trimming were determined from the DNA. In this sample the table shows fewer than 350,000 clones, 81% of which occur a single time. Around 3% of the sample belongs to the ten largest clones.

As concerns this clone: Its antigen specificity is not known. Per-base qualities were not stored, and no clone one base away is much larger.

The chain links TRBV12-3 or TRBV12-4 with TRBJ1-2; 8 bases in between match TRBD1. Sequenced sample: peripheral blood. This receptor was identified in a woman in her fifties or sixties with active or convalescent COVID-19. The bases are TGTGCCAGCAGTTTTGCGACAGGGGATGGCTACACCTTC. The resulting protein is CASSFATGDGYTF.